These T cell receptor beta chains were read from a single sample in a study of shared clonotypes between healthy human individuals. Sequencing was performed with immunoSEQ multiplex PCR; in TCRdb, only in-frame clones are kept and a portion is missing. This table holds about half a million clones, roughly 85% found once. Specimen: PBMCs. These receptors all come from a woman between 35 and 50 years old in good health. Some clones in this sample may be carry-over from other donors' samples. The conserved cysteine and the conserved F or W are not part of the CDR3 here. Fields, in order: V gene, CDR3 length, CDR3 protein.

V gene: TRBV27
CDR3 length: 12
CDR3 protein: ASRIGGLNTEAF

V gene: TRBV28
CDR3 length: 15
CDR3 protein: ASSIPSLAGATDTQY

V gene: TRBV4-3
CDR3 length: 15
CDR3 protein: ASSQQVSGTGADEQY

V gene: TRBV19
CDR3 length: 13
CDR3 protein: ASSVLRDGTYEQY

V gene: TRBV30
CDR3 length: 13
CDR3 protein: AWSGFGGPYHEQY

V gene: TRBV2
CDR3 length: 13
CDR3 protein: ASRLMGTFQETQY

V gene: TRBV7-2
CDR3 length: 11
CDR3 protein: ASSLGRDYEQF

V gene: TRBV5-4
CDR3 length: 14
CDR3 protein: ASSPGGEGRRETQY

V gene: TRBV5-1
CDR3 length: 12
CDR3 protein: ASSSTSGRQTQY

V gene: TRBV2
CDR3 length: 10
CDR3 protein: ASSDANEKLF

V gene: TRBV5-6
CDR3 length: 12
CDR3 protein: ASSFGDLTDTQY

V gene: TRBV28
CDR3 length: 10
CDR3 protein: ASSLSGYEQY

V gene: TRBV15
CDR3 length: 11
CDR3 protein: ATSRGGGTEAF

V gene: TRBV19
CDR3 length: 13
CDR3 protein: ASSSGQQNNYGYT

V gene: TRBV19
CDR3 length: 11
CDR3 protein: ASSINRSYGYT

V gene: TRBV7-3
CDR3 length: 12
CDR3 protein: ASSLSVSGNTIY

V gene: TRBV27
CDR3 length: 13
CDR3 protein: ASSPSGTGSYGYT

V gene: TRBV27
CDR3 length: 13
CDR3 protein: ASSSYRDRGPPLH

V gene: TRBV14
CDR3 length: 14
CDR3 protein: ASSSHSGGKVHEQF

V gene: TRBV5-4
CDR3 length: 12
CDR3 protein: ASSLLGADEKLF

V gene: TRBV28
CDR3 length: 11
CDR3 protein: ASSLTTGGGYT

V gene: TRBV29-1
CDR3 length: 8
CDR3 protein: SVEHYGYT

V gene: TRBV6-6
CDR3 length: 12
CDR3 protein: ASSYSMSTGELF

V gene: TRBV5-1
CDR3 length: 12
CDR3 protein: ASSLISTNTEAF

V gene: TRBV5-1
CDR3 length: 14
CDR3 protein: ASSPRDSYLSYEQY

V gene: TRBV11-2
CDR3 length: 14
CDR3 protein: ASTGGTGKRTDTQY

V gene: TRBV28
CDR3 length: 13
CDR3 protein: ASSPQVGVSYEQY

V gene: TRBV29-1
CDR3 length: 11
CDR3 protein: SVVGGSSYEQY

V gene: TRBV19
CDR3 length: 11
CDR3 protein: ASSILGTGTQY

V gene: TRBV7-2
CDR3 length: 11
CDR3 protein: ASSFFGGLGQY

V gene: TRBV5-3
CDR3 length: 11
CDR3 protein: ARIFIDYVEQY

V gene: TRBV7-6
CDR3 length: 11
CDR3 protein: ATVLGSSYEQY

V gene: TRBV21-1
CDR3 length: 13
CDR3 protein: ASTLGQEEVTEAF

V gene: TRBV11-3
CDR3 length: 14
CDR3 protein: ASSPRRLAGGNEQF

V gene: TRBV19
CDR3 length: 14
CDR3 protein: ASSEAGTTNTGELF

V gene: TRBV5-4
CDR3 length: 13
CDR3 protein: ASRATQGPTGELF

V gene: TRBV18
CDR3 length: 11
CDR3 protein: ASSQDRGDEQY